Each of the 32 T cell receptor beta chains below was sequenced from the same sample in a study of CD4 T cells in relation to SARS-CoV-2 and coronaviruses. Some clones are missing from TCRdb's copy, which holds only in-frame ones; the method was immunoSEQ multiplex PCR. The data show 20,000 to 25,000 clones, around 77% seen once. What these receptors recognize is not known. Unexposed donor CD4+ T cells date from about 2010-2019, before the COVID-19 pandemic. CD4+ T cells were isolated from the cells after roughly 11 days of culture. Source material: CD4+ T cells from PBMCs, cultured in vitro. The receptors were sampled from a human donor in good health.

The chain employs TRBV29-1 and TRBJ2-1, with D possibly matching TRBD2 (7 bases). The CDR3 length is 13 residues. Germline CDR1 is SQVTM and CDR2 is ANQGSEA. The V end lost 4 bases, the J end lost 9 bases, and 16 bases lay between the germline ends. The CDR3 loop is CSVARTAGPEQFF. The CDR3 DNA reads TGCAGCGTTGCGAGGACAGCGGGGCCTGAGCAGTTCTTC.

V and J are TRBV19 and TRBJ2-1; D ambiguous. V was trimmed by 1 base and J by 8 bases, leaving 9 bases between them. Germline V lookup: CDR1 LNHDA, CDR2 SQIVND (reference sequence). The CDR3 runs 13 residues. The CDR3 region has the DNA TGTGCCAGTAGTATAGGCCGGCCTGATGAGCAGTTCTTC. Its translation: CASSIGRPDEQFF.

The chain couples TRBV5-1 to TRBJ2-3; D call uncertain. The CDR3 consists of 12 residues. Trimming removed 0 bases from V and 6 bases from J, with 5 bases in between. Germline loops: CDR1 SGHRS, CDR2 YFSETQ. This CDR3 is CASSLVEDTQYF. CDR3 nucleotides: TGCGCCAGCAGCTTGGTCGAGGATACGCAGTATTTT.

V usage is TRBV2 and J usage is TRBJ1-1; D call uncertain. Germline values: CDR1 SNHLY, CDR2 FYNNEI. The V gene lost 2 bases and the J gene lost 11 bases, with 12 bases spanning the gap. This CDR3 has 12 residues. The CDR3 coding sequence is TGTGCCAGCAGTGAATTGTGGCCTCGGGCTTTCTTT. Translated: CASSELWPRAFF.

In its sample, this clone was seen once. CDR3 region: CASSPTLNEQFF. CDR3 DNA: TGTGCCAGCAGTCCGACCTTAAATGAGCAGTTCTTC. The chain combines TRBV6-6 with TRBJ2-1; no definite D call. Germline V gene data show CDR1 as MNHNY and CDR2 as SVGAGI (reference sequence). Trimming cost V 5 bases and J 7 bases, with 9 bases left between them. The CDR3 totals 12 residues.

This rearrangement joins TRBV5-1 to TRBJ2-3; 9 nucleotides match TRBD1. CDR3 length equals 15 residues. The V gene's germline CDR1 is SGHRS and CDR2 YFSETQ. V was clipped by 4 bases and J by 3 bases; unmatched bases: 6. The CDR3 region is CASSPGTGWTDTQYF. CDR3 DNA sequence: TGCGCCAGCAGCCCTGGGACAGGGTGGACAGATACGCAGTATTTT.

The V and J genes are TRBV12-3 or TRBV12-4 and TRBJ2-2; D ambiguous. The CDR3 totals 13 residues. V was trimmed by 2 bases and J by 3 bases, leaving 4 bases between them. The CDR3 DNA reads as TGTGCCAGCAGTTTAAGGGACACCGGGGAGCTGTTTTTT. Translating gives CASSLRDTGELFF.

This chain joins TRBV5-1 and TRBJ2-1; 7 positions agree with TRBD1. The germline V gene has CDR1 SGHRS and CDR2 YFSETQ. J gave up 3 bases and V 6 bases, and 3 bases lay outside the gene matches. This CDR3 has 13 amino acids. The CDR3 here is CASIGDSYNEQFF. The CDR3 DNA sequence: TGCGCCAGCATCGGGGACAGCTACAATGAGCAGTTCTTC.

The rearrangement uses TRBV5-8 and TRBJ2-7; no definite D call. The CDR3 extends over 12 amino acids. V was shortened by 0 bases and J by 5 bases, with 6 bases between the two germline ends. Germline V gene sequence: CDR1 SGHTS, CDR2 YDEGEE. CDR3 residues: CASSLVRNEQYF. CDR3 nucleotide sequence: TGTGCCAGCAGCTTGGTTCGGAACGAGCAGTACTTC.

Here the CDR3 reads CASYGVVIISNTEAFF. The CDR3 DNA reads as TGTGCCAGCTACGGGGTGGTTATCATTTCGAACACTGAAGCTTTCTTT. The chain has TRBV5-5 and TRBJ1-1; D uncertain. Germline V gene sequence: CDR1 SGHKS, CDR2 YYEKEE (reference sequence). The CDR3 has 16 residues. V was pared by 7 bases and J by 1 base, with 20 bases between.

CDR3 loop: CASSLETGSGTQYF. In DNA form, the CDR3 reads TGTGCCAGCAGCTTAGAAACAGGGTCGGGGACCCAGTACTTC. The rearrangement uses TRBV7-8 and TRBJ2-5; D is possibly TRBD1 (6 bases). The CDR3 length is 14 residues. The V end lost 1 base, the J end lost 7 bases, and 13 bases lay between the germline ends. Germline CDR1 is SGHVS and CDR2 is FQNEAQ.

This chain connects TRBV28 to TRBJ1-4, with D hard to call. Germline CDR1 MDHEN, CDR2 SYDVKM. V was shortened by 6 bases and J by 5 bases, with 7 bases between the two germline ends. The CDR3 consists of 12 residues. CDR3 loop: CASRRVNEKLFF. CDR3 bases: TGTGCCAGCAGGCGTGTAAATGAAAAACTGTTTTTT.

This chain uses TRBV19 with TRBJ2-1; D ambiguous. V dropped 2 bases and J dropped 1 base, with 12 bases sitting between them. Germline V gene lookup returns CDR1 LNHDA and CDR2 SQIVND (reference sequence). The CDR3 length is 16 residues. The CDR3 here is CASSIILRLSYNEQFF. The CDR3 DNA reads TGTGCCAGTAGTATAATCCTACGGCTTTCCTACAATGAGCAGTTCTTC.

This clone was picked up one time. V is TRBV11-2 and J is TRBJ2-3; D uncertain. Trimming stripped 5 bases from V and 2 bases from J, with 17 bases between. This CDR3 spans 16 amino acids. Germline V CDR1 and CDR2: SGHAT, FQNNGV. For the CDR3, the DNA is TGTGCCAGCAGCCCCTATCCCGGGTTGATCACAGATACGCAGTATTTT. Protein sequence: CASSPYPGLITDTQYF.

This clone qualifies as medium-sized (0.01 to 0.1%). The chain carries TRBV30 and TRBJ1-5, with 7 bases aligning to TRBD1. Germline-derived CDR1 and CDR2 are GTSNPN and SVGIG (reference sequence). The CDR3 contains 13 residues. J gave up 5 bases and V 1 base, and 2 bases lay outside the gene matches. CDR3 nucleotides: TGTGCCTGGAGTGGACAGGGCGATCAGCCCCAGCATTTT. It encodes CAWSGQGDQPQHF.

This clone was counted only a few times. The chain has TRBV6-5 and TRBJ2-2; D is unclear. The germline V gene has CDR1 MNHEY and CDR2 SVGAGI. V was pared by 8 bases and J by 3 bases, with 13 bases between. The CDR3 runs 14 residues. CDR3 sequence reads: CASAPPGDTGELFF. The CDR3 DNA is TGTGCCAGCGCGCCGCCGGGCGACACCGGGGAGCTGTTTTTT.

This clone turned up a few times. V gene TRBV4-1 combines with J gene TRBJ1-2; no firm D call. The CDR3 consists of 15 residues. From germline, CDR1 is MGHRA and CDR2 YSYEKL. Between the trimmed V and J ends, which lost 0 bases and 1 base, there was a span of 9 bases. The CDR3 sequence: CASSQDPVNNYGYTF. CDR3 sequence (DNA): TGCGCCAGCAGCCAAGATCCCGTTAATAACTATGGCTACACCTTC.

This chain connects TRBV5-1 to TRBJ2-5; 7 bases are shared with TRBD1. The CDR3 contains 15 residues. V dropped 0 bases and J dropped 5; count of bases not matched to a gene: 7. CDR1 is SGHRS and CDR2 is YFSETQ in the germline V gene. The CDR3 region has the DNA TGCGCCAGCAGCTTGGGGACAGGTTCGGGCGAGACCCAGTACTTC. Encoded protein: CASSLGTGSGETQYF.

The V gene is TRBV11-2, the J gene TRBJ1-1; no definite D call. The CDR3 has 15 amino acids. Trimming took off 4 bases at V and 0 bases at J, with 12 bases between the two ends. In germline, CDR1 is SGHAT, CDR2 FQNNGV. The CDR3: CASSYTAGLNTEAFF. In nucleotides, the CDR3 is TGTGCCAGCAGCTACACAGCCGGCTTGAACACTGAAGCTTTCTTT.

This clone was seen a few times. V and J are TRBV5-1 and TRBJ1-6, with D possibly matching TRBD1 (6 bases). CDR1 is SGHRS, CDR2 YFSETQ, per germline. The CDR3 has 13 residues. Between the trimmed V and J ends, which lost 4 bases and 14 bases, there was a span of 16 bases. This CDR3 reads CASSANRESTLHF. In DNA, the CDR3 is TGCGCCAGCAGCGCGAACAGGGAGAGTACCCTCCACTTT.

This sequence joins TRBV24-1 and TRBJ2-7; D gene ambiguous. The CDR3 runs 11 residues. The V end was cut by 4 bases, the J end by 6 bases, with 6 bases between. CDR1 is KGHDR, CDR2 SFDVKD, per germline. CDR3 nucleotides: TGTGCCACCAGTGACTCGGGCGAGCAGTACTTC. This encodes CATSDSGEQYF.

The rearrangement links TRBV5-4 to TRBJ2-3; 7 positions match TRBD1. V dropped 5 bases and J dropped 2; count of bases not matched to a gene: 5. CDR3 length equals 14 residues. Germline assignment: CDR1 SGHNT and CDR2 YYREEE (reference sequence). Here the CDR3 DNA reads TGTGCCAGCAGACTTGACAGGGCCACAGATACGCAGTATTTT. As protein: CASRLDRATDTQYF.

This clone appeared a single time. This sequence joins TRBV19 and TRBJ2-7, with D maybe TRBD1 (5 bases). The CDR3 loop spans 14 amino acids. CDR1 is LNHDA, CDR2 SQIVND, per germline (reference sequence). V gave up 6 bases and J gave up 0 bases, with 12 bases separating them. The CDR3 DNA reads TGTGCCAGTAGAGATACAGGTAGCTCCTACGAGCAGTACTTC. This sequence encodes CASRDTGSSYEQYF.

This clone came up once. V is TRBV7-9 and J is TRBJ2-5; D gene ambiguous. V was pared by 7 bases and J by 3 bases, with 12 bases between. Germline-derived CDR1 and CDR2 are SEHNR and FQNEAQ (reference sequence). This CDR3 contains 13 residues. The CDR3 DNA is TGTGCCAGCACGATCTCTGGGGAAGAGACCCAGTACTTC. This sequence encodes CASTISGEETQYF.

This clone was detected a few times. V gene TRBV7-3 combines with J gene TRBJ1-1, with D perhaps matching TRBD1 (5 bases). V was cut by 5 bases and J by 4 bases, with 20 bases left in between. There are 16 residues in the CDR3. Germline V gene data show CDR1 as SGHTA and CDR2 as FQGTGA. The CDR3 region is CASSPNPLWGSTEAFF. CDR3 coding DNA: TGTGCCAGCAGCCCAAATCCGTTATGGGGGAGCACTGAAGCTTTCTTT.

The J gene is TRBJ2-7, the V gene TRBV28; D is possibly TRBD2 (5 bases). The ends were cut back, 6 bases at V and 3 bases at J, with 15 bases in the middle. Germline-derived CDR1 and CDR2 are MDHEN and SYDVKM. CDR3 size: 14 residues. CDR3 residues: CASSTHQRYYEQYF. In nucleotides, the CDR3 is TGTGCCAGCAGCACCCATCAGCGGTACTACGAGCAGTACTTC. Full variable domain (rest looked up from reference TRBV28 and TRBJ2-7): DVKVTQSSRYLVKRTGEKVFLECVQDMDHENMFWYRQDPGLGLRLIYFSYDVKMKEKGDIPEGYSVSREKKERFSLILESASTNQTSMYLCASSTHQRYYEQYFGPGTRLTVT.

This clone was picked up a small number of times. The V gene is TRBV28, the J gene TRBJ2-3, with 7 positions matching TRBD1. Germline trimming cut 7 bases from V and 0 bases from J; bases unmatched to any gene: 4. This CDR3 contains 14 residues. The V gene's germline CDR1 is MDHEN and CDR2 SYDVKM. In DNA form, the CDR3 reads TGTGCCAGCATAGGACAGGCTAGCACAGATACGCAGTATTTT. It translates to CASIGQASTDTQYF.

The CDR3 coding sequence is TGTGCCAGCAGTTTCATGCGGGGATCATCAGGGGAGACCCAGTACTTC. This gives the protein CASSFMRGSSGETQYF. V usage is TRBV28 and J usage is TRBJ2-5; perhaps TRBD2 as D (6 bases). The CDR3 spans 16 residues. Per the germline V gene, CDR1 is MDHEN and CDR2 is SYDVKM. V lost 3 bases and J 5 bases, leaving 19 bases between the germline ends.

The genes are TRBV5-1 and TRBJ2-5; D remains unclear. The germline V and J ends were trimmed by 4 bases and 5 bases, with 12 bases remaining between them. Germline CDR1 is SGHRS and CDR2 is YFSETQ. The CDR3 sequence is 13 residues long. CDR3 sequence (DNA): TGCGCCAGCAGCCTTGGACCCTCCGAGACCCAGTACTTC. Amino acid sequence: CASSLGPSETQYF.

This clone was detected only once. This chain joins TRBV24-1 and TRBJ2-3; D is unclear. The germline V gene encodes CDR1 KGHDR and CDR2 SFDVKD. This CDR3 contains 14 residues. Between the trimmed V and J ends, which lost 5 bases and 3 bases, there was a span of 11 bases. CDR3 coding DNA: TGTGCCACCAGTGCGGCCTTAGGGACAGATACGCAGTATTTT. The encoded protein is CATSAALGTDTQYF.

This rearrangement joins TRBV9 to TRBJ2-1; 10 positions match TRBD2. CDR3 size: 14 residues. In germline, CDR1 is SGDLS, CDR2 YYNGEE. V lost 5 bases and J lost 9; bases outside the gene matches: 8. CDR3 region: CASSASGSFSEQFF. In nucleotides, the CDR3 is TGTGCCAGCAGTGCTAGCGGGAGTTTCAGTGAGCAGTTCTTC.

This chain joins TRBV5-1 and TRBJ2-3; D ambiguous. The V gene lost 1 base and the J gene lost 1 base, with 13 bases spanning the gap. This CDR3 has 16 residues. Germline V gene sequence: CDR1 SGHRS, CDR2 YFSETQ. CDR3 region: CASSLQAETRTDTQYF. The CDR3 region has the DNA TGCGCCAGCAGCTTGCAGGCCGAAACCCGCACAGATACGCAGTATTTT.